This T cell receptor beta chain was recovered during a study of blood T cell repertoires in COVID-19. Study background: Acute and convalescent COVID-19 specimens originated in the United States, Italy and Spain. T cells, B-cell-depleted T cells, or PBMCs provided the cDNA or gDNA that served as material.

The CDR3 sequence is 14 residues long. CDR1 SNHLY and CDR2 FYNNEI come from the germline V gene. Study processing details: Estimated nucleated cell counts came from reference gene primer amplification. TCRdb keeps only in-frame clones here, not all; method: immunoSEQ multiplex PCR. The V and J calls and the clone size are those of that table, but D and trimming were determined from the DNA. The sample has 130,000 or so clones; roughly four fifths are singletons. This chain connects TRBV2 to TRBJ2-1, with 9 positions matching TRBD2. Source material: peripheral blood. The source is a human donor in a cohort sampled during active COVID-19. CDR3 sequence (DNA): TGTGCGGAGCAGCGCGGGGGGGGCTACAATGAGCAGTTCTTC. Protein sequence: CAEQRGGGYNEQFF.